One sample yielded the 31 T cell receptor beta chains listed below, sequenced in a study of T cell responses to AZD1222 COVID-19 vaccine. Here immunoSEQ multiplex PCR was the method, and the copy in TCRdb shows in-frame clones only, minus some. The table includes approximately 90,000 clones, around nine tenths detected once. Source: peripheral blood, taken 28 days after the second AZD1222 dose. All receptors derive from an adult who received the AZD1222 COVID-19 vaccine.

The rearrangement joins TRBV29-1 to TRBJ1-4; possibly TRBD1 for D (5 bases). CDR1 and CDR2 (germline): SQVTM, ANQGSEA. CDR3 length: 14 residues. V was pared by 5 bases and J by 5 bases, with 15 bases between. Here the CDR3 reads CSVRSGIRNEKLFF. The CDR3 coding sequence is TGCAGCGTTCGATCAGGGATCCGAAATGAAAAACTGTTTTTT.

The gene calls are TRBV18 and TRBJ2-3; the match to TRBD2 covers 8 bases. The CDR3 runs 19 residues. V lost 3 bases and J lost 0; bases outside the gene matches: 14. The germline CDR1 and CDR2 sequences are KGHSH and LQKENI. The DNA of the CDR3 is TGTGCCAGCTCACCCGATGTTAGCGGGGCGATTTCTAGCACAGATACGCAGTATTTT. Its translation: CASSPDVSGAISSTDTQYF.

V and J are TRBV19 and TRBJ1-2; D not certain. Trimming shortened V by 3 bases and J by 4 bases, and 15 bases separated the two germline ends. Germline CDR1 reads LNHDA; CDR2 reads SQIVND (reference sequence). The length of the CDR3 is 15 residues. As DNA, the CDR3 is TGTGCCAGTAGTATCCCCGCAGAAGGCGCCTATGGCTACACCTTC. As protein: CASSIPAEGAYGYTF.

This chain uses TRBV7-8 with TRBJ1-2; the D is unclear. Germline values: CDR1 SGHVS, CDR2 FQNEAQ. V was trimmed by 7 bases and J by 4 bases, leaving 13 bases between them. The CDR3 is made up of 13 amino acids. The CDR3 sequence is CASTPREGYGYTF. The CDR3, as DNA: TGTGCCAGCACCCCAAGGGAGGGCTATGGCTACACCTTC. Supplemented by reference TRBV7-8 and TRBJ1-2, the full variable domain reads GAGVSQSPRYKVAKRGQDVALRCDPISGHVSLFWYQQALGQGPEFLTYFQNEAQLDKSGLPSDRFFAERPEGSVSTLKIQRTQQEDSAVYLCASTPREGYGYTFGSGTRLTVV.

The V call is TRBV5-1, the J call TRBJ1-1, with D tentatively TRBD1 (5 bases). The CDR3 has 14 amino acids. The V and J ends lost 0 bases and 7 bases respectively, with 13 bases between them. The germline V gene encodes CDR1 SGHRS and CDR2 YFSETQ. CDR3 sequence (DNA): TGCGCCAGCAGCTTGGCGTCAGGGAACGGTGAAGCTTTCTTT. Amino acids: CASSLASGNGEAFF.

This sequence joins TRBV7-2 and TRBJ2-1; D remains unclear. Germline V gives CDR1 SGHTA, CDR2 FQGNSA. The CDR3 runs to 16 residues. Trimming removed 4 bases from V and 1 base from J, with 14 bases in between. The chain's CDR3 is CASSWYVGSSYNEQFF. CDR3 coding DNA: TGTGCCAGCAGCTGGTATGTGGGCTCTTCCTACAATGAGCAGTTCTTC.

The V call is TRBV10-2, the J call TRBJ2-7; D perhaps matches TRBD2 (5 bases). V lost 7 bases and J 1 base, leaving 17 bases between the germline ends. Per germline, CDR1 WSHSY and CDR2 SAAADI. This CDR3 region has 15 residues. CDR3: CASTPPLAPSYEQYF. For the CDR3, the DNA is TGCGCCAGCACCCCCCCTTTAGCGCCGTCCTACGAGCAGTACTTC.

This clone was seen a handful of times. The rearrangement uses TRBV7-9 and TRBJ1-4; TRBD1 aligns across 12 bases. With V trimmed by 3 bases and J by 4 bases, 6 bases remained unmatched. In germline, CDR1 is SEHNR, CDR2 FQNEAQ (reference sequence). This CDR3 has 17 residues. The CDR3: CASSFRDRGRINEKLFF. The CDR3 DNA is TGTGCCAGCAGCTTCCGGGACAGGGGGCGCATTAATGAAAAACTGTTTTTT.

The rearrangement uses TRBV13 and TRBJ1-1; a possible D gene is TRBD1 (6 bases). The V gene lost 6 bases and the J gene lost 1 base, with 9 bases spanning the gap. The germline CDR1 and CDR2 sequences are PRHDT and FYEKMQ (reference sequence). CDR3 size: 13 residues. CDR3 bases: TGTGCCAGCAGGAAGGACAGGAACACTGAAGCTTTCTTT. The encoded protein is CASRKDRNTEAFF.

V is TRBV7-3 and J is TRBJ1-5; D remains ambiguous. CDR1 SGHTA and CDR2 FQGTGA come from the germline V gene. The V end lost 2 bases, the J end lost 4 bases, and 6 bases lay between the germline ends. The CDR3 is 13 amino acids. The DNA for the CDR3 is TGTGCCAGCAGCTTAGATGGGAATCAGCCCCAGCATTTT. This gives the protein CASSLDGNQPQHF.

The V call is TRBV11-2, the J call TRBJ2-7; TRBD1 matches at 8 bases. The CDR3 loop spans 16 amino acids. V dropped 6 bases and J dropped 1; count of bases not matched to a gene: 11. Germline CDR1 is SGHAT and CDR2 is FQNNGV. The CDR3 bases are TGTGCCAGCAGTCCCGTCCCGCAGGGGGCTTCCTACGAGCAGTACTTC. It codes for CASSPVPQGASYEQYF.

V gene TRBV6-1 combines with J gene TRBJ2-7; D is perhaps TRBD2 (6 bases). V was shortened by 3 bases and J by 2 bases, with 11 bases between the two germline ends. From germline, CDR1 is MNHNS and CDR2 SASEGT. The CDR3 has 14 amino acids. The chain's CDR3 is CASSEEGPTYEQYF. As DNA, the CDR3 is TGTGCCAGCAGTGAGGAGGGACCCACCTACGAGCAGTACTTC.

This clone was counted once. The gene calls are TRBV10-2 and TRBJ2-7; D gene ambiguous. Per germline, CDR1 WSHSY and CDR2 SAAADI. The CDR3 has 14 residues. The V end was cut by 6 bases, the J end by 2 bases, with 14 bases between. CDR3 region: CASRSTAPTYEQYF. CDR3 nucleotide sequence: TGCGCCAGCAGATCGACCGCACCGACCTACGAGCAGTACTTC.

CDR3 region: CASSYGAGNYGYTF. The DNA of the CDR3 is TGTGCCAGCAGTTACGGGGCGGGGAACTATGGCTACACCTTC. This chain links TRBV6-5 with TRBJ1-2; tentatively, D is TRBD1 (5 bases). The CDR3 totals 14 residues. V lost 2 bases, J lost 2 bases, and 9 bases lay in between. The germline V gene encodes CDR1 MNHEY and CDR2 SVGAGI.

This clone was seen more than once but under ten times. The DNA of the CDR3 is TGTGCCAGCAGCTTGGACCACAATTCACCCCTCCACTTT. This encodes CASSLDHNSPLHF. V gene TRBV5-6 combines with J gene TRBJ1-6; D is unresolved. Germline V gene lookup returns CDR1 SGHDT and CDR2 YYEEEE. This CDR3 contains 13 residues. V shed 0 bases and J shed 7 bases, with 5 bases lying between them.

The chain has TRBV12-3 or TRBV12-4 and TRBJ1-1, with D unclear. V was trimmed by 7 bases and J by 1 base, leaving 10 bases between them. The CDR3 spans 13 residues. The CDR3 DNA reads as TGTGCCAGCACAACGACCACGAACACTGAAGCTTTCTTT. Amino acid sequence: CASTTTTNTEAFF.

The CDR3 nucleotides are TGTGCCAGCAGCTTAGTTTCATTAGCCCAGGGGACCCAGTACTTC. Amino acids: CASSLVSLAQGTQYF. This sequence joins TRBV7-6 and TRBJ2-5; D may be TRBD1 (5 bases). This CDR3 is built from 15 residues. The germline gives CDR1 SGHVS, CDR2 FNYEAQ. V gave up 1 base and J gave up 7 bases, with 16 bases separating them.

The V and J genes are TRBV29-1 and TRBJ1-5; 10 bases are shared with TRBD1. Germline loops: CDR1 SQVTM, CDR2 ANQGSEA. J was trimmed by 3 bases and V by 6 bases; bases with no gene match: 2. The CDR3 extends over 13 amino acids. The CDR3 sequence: CSVGTGVNQPQHF. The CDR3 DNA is TGCAGCGTCGGGACAGGGGTCAATCAGCCCCAGCATTTT.

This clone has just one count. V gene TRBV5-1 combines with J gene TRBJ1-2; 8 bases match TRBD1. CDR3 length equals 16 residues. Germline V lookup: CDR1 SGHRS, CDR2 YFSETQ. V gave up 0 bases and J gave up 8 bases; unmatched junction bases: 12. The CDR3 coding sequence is TGCGCCAGCAGCTTGGCCTACCGGACAGGGAATGACGGCTACACCTTC. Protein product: CASSLAYRTGNDGYTF.

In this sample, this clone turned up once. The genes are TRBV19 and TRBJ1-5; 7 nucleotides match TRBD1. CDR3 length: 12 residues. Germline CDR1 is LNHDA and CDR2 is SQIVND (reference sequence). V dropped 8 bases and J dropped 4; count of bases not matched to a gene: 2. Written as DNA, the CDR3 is TGTGCCAGTTCGGACAGGAATCAGCCCCAGCATTTT. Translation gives CASSDRNQPQHF.

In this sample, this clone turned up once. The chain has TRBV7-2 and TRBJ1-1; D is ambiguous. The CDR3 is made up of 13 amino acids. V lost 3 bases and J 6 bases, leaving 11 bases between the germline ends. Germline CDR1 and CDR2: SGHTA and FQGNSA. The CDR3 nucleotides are TGTGCCAGCAGCTTTGGCGCAACCTCTGAAGCTTTCTTT. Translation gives CASSFGATSEAFF. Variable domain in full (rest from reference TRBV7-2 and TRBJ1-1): GAGVSQSPSNKVTEKGKDVELRCDPISGHTALYWYRQSLGQGLEFLIYFQGNSAPDKSGLPSDRFSAERTGGSVSTLTIQRTQQEDSAVYLCASSFGATSEAFFGQGTRLTVV.

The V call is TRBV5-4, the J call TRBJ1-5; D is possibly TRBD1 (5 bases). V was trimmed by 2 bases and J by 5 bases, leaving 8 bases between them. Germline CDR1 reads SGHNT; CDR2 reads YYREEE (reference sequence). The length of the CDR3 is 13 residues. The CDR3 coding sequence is TGTGCCAGCAGCTTCCAGGGTGATCAGCCCCAGCATTTT. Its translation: CASSFQGDQPQHF.

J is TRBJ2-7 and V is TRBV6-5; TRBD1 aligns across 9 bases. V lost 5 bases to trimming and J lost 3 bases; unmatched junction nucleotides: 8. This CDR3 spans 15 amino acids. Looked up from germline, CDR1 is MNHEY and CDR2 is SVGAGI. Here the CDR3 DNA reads TGTGCCAGCAGTACCACATCGGGACAGGGCTACGAGCAGTACTTC. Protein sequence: CASSTTSGQGYEQYF.

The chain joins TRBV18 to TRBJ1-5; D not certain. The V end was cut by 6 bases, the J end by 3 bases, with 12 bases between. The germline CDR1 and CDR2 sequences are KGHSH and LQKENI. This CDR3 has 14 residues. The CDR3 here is CASSPGRTNQPQHF. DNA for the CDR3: TGTGCCAGCTCCCCAGGACGGACCAATCAGCCCCAGCATTTT.

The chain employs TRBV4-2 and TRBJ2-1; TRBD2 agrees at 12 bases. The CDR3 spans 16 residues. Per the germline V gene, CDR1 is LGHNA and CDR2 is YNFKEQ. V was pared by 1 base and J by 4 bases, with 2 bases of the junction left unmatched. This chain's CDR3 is CASSQGTSGKYNEQFF. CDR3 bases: TGTGCCAGCAGCCAAGGGACTAGCGGGAAATACAATGAGCAGTTCTTC.

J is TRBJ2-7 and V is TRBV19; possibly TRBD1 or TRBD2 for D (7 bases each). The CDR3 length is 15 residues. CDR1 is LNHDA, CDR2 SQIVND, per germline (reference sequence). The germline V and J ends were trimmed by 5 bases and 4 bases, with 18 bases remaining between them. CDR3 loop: CASSPSRGGRYEQYF. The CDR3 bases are TGTGCCAGTAGTCCCTCCAGGGGGGGCCGGTACGAGCAGTACTTC.

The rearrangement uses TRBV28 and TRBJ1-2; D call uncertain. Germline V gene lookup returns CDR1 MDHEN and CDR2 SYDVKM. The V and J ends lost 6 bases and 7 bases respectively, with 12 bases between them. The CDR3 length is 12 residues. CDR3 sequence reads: CASRSGGSGYTF. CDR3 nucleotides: TGTGCCAGCAGGAGTGGAGGATCTGGCTACACCTTC.

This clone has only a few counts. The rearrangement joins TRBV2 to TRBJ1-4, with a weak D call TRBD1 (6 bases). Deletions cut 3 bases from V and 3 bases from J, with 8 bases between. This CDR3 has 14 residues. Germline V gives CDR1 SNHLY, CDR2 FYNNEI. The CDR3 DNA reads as TGTGCCAGCAGTGAGGAGGGGGCTAATGAAAAACTGTTTTTT. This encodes CASSEEGANEKLFF.

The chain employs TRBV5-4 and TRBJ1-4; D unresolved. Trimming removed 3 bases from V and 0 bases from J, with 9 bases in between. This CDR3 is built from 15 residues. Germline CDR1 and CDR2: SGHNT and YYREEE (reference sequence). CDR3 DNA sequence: TGTGCCAGCAGCTATATGGGAGCAACTAATGAAAAACTGTTTTTT. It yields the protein CASSYMGATNEKLFF.

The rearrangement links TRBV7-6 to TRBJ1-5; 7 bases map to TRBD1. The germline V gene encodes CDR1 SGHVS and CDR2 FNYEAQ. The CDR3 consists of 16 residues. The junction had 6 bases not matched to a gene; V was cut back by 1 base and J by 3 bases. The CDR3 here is CASSLGSGTVNQPQHF. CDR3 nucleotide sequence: TGTGCCAGCAGCTTAGGGTCCGGGACAGTCAATCAGCCCCAGCATTTT.

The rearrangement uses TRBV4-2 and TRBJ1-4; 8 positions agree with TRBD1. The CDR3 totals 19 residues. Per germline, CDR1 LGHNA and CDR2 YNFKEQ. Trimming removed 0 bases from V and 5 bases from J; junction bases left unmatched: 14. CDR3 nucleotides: TGTGCCAGCAGCCAAGACCGACAGGGGATAGGGGAAATGAATGAAAAACTGTTTTTT. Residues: CASSQDRQGIGEMNEKLFF.